This T cell receptor (beta chain) is from a study of beta chain features in type 1 diabetes. Findings and limits, study-wide: Any HLA effect on TCRB rearrangement was left unresolved by small sub-analyses. All four CD4+ subsets from Type 1 diabetes patients carried moderately but significantly shorter TCRB CDR3s. In type 1 diabetes patients, VDJ junctions had fewer insertions; deletions at these junctions were more frequent.

This clone was counted only a few times. Its antigen is undetermined. Cells sorted by CD45RO/CCR7/CD25/CD127/CD95/CD27 comprised CD4+ naive, central memory, regulatory and stem cell-like memory cells. Expressed TCRB transcripts were sequenced because the isolated RNA had all been reverse transcribed beforehand. The table came from immunoSEQ multiplex PCR; TCRdb's copy has only in-frame clones and leaves some out. The top ten clones hold more than 0.015% of a sample with about 360,000 clones, roughly 13% of them seen once. J gave up 2 bases and V 5 bases, and 12 bases lay outside the gene matches. Germline CDR1 and CDR2: LGHNA and YNFKEQ. CDR3 length: 16 residues.

The chain joins TRBV4-2 to TRBJ2-7, with 7 positions matching TRBD1. This clonotype was sampled from a man between 18 and 29 years old in good health. The specimen sequenced was naive CD4+ T cells from blood. CDR3 protein: CASSFELDRMAYEQYF. CDR3 in DNA: TGTGCCAGCAGCTTTGAACTGGACAGGATGGCCTACGAGCAGTACTTC.